A single TCR beta chain is shown here with its context. Its cognate antigen is unknown. This sample was taken from a study of cytomegalovirus exposure and HLA in healthy donors. Findings and caveats of the study: Cytomegalovirus association was assigned to more than 150 TCR beta chains.

The donors belonged to the approximately 130-subject validation cohort, separate from the roughly 700-subject first cohort. The method was immunoSEQ multiplex PCR; TCRdb's version includes in-frame clones alone and lacks a portion of them. The sample lists some 130,000 clones; roughly 79% were seen once. Sequencing used PBMCs. The sequence derives from a man between 25 and 39 years old in good health and CMV-seropositive.

The DNA for the CDR3 is TGTGCCAGCAGTGACCCACTAGCGGGGGCCATAAGCACAGATACGCAGTATTTT. This gives the protein CASSDPLAGAISTDTQYF. This rearrangement joins TRBV2 to TRBJ2-3, with TRBD2 matching over 11 bases. Germline V gives CDR1 SNHLY, CDR2 FYNNEI. The V segment lost 3 bases and the J segment 0 bases; nucleotides outside the gene matches: 8. The CDR3 sequence is 18 residues long.